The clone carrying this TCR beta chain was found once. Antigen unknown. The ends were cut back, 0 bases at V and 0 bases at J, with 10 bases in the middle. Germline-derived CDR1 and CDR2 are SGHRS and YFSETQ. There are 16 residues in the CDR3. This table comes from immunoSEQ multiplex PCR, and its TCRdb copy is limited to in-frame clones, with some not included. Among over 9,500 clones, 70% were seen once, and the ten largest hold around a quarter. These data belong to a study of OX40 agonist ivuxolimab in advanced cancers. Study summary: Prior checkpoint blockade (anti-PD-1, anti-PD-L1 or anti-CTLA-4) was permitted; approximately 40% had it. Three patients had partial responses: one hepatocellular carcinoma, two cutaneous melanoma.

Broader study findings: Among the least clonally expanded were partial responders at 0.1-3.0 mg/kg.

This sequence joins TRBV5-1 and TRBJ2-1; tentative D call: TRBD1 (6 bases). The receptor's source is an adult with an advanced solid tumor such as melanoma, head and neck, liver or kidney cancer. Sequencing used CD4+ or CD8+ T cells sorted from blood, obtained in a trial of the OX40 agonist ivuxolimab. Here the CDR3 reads CASSLGGPSSYNEQFF. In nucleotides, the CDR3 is TGCGCCAGCAGCTTGGGGGGGCCTAGCTCCTACAATGAGCAGTTCTTC.